One sample yielded the 30 T cell receptor beta chains listed below, sequenced in a study of cytomegalovirus exposure and HLA in healthy donors. This PCR relied on a set of 60 Vbeta primers and 13 Jbeta primers. Produced via immunoSEQ multiplex PCR; TCRdb's table is partial and in-frame only. The table shows about 160,000 clones, with about 80% occurring only once. Sequencing input: PBMCs. Every receptor here comes from a young man in good health and CMV-seropositive.

This clone was observed a single time. V usage is TRBV13 and J usage is TRBJ2-1; 9 bases match TRBD1. The germline V gene encodes CDR1 PRHDT and CDR2 FYEKMQ (reference sequence). Germline trimming cut 1 base from V and 8 bases from J; bases unmatched to any gene: 6. CDR3 length equals 15 residues. As DNA, the CDR3 is TGTGCCAGCAGCTTAGAGGGACAGGGTTTCTATGAGCAGTTCTTC. Translation: CASSLEGQGFYEQFF.

The rearrangement joins TRBV15 to TRBJ2-7; tentative D call: TRBD2 (6 bases). CDR3 length: 15 amino acids. CDR1 and CDR2 (germline): LNHNV, YYDKDF (reference sequence). Trimming cost V 0 bases and J 3 bases, with 12 bases left between them. CDR3 sequence: CATSRDLARRYEQYF. CDR3 sequence (DNA): TGTGCCACCAGCAGAGACCTAGCGCGCCGCTACGAGCAGTACTTC. Full variable domain (outside the CDR3, taken from reference TRBV15 and TRBJ2-7): DAMVIQNPRYQVTQFGKPVTLSCSQTLNHNVMYWYQQKSSQAPKLLFHYYDKDFNNEADTPDNFQSRRPNTSFCFLDIRSPGLGDTAMYLCATSRDLARRYEQYFGPGTRLTVT.

The chain is built from TRBV5-6 and TRBJ2-5, with a possible D match to TRBD2 (5 bases). This CDR3 contains 13 residues. Trimming stripped 6 bases from V and 6 bases from J, with 15 bases between. Germline V gene sequence: CDR1 SGHDT, CDR2 YYEEEE. CDR3 nucleotides: TGTGCCAGCACCCCAAGGAGGCAAAAGACCCAGTACTTC. Protein product: CASTPRRQKTQYF.

The chain couples TRBV11-3 to TRBJ2-1, with D perhaps TRBD2 (6 bases). Trimming left V 0 bases short and J 10 bases short, with 10 bases between. CDR1 and CDR2 from the germline V gene are SGHNT and YENEEA. There are 13 residues in the CDR3. The CDR3 DNA reads TGTGCCAGCAGCTTAGAGACGGGGGACGAGCAGTTCTTC. This encodes CASSLETGDEQFF.

The chain uses TRBV5-5 and TRBJ1-5; D possibly corresponds to TRBD1 (5 bases). The CDR3 has 14 amino acids. V was cut by 2 bases and J by 2 bases, with 8 bases left in between. CDR1 and CDR2 from the germline V gene are SGHKS and YYEKEE (reference sequence). The CDR3 loop is CASSFAGRNQPQHF. The CDR3 coding sequence is TGTGCCAGCAGCTTCGCAGGGCGCAATCAGCCCCAGCATTTT.

This rearrangement joins TRBV7-2 to TRBJ2-3; no clear D. The V gene's germline CDR1 is SGHTA and CDR2 FQGNSA. This CDR3 is built from 12 residues. The V end was cut by 5 bases, the J end by 5 bases, with 8 bases between. The CDR3: CASSPGGDTQYF. DNA for the CDR3: TGTGCCAGCAGCCCGGGTGGAGATACGCAGTATTTT.

This clone was recorded a few times. This rearrangement joins TRBV6-6 to TRBJ2-5; D is perhaps TRBD1 (6 bases). The CDR3 totals 14 residues. Trimming cost V 4 bases and J 5 bases, with 14 bases left between them. CDR1 is MNHNY, CDR2 SVGAGI, per germline (reference sequence). DNA of the CDR3: TGTGCCAGCAGTTCCATGACAGGTTCCGAGACCCAGTACTTC. This codes for CASSSMTGSETQYF.

The J gene is TRBJ2-3, the V gene TRBV11-2, with TRBD2 matching over 13 bases. The CDR3 consists of 18 residues. From germline, CDR1 is SGHAT and CDR2 FQNNGV. J lost 1 base, V lost 2 bases, and 6 bases had no gene match. CDR3 sequence: CASSLSQTSGGRTDTQYF. CDR3 DNA sequence: TGTGCCAGCAGCTTATCCCAGACTAGCGGGGGGCGCACAGATACGCAGTATTTT. Drawing the rest from reference TRBV11-2 and TRBJ2-3, the complete variable domain is EAGVAQSPRYKIIEKRQSVAFWCNPISGHATLYWYQQILGQGPKLLIQFQNNGVVDDSQLPKDRFSAERLKGVDSTLKIQPAKLEDSAVYLCASSLSQTSGGRTDTQYFGPGTRLTVL.

The chain uses TRBV7-9 and TRBJ1-5, with TRBD1 identical over 8 bases. V lost 1 base, J lost 6 bases, and 8 bases stayed unmatched. Germline CDR1 reads SEHNR; CDR2 reads FQNEAQ (reference sequence). There are 16 residues in the CDR3. The CDR3 sequence: CASSLVAGGRAQPQHF. The DNA of the CDR3 is TGTGCCAGCAGCTTAGTGGCAGGGGGCAGGGCTCAGCCCCAGCATTTT.

The J gene is TRBJ2-7, the V gene TRBV6-5; weak D call: TRBD2 (6 bases). The V gene lost 10 bases and the J gene lost 3 bases, with 19 bases spanning the gap. The CDR3 is made up of 14 amino acids. Germline lookup yields CDR1 MNHEY and CDR2 SVGAGI. CDR3 DNA sequence: TGTGCCACCGGAGGGGCAGGGAGTGTCTACGAGCAGTACTTC. Translating gives CATGGAGSVYEQYF.

The chain is built from TRBV29-1 and TRBJ2-1, with 7 bases aligning to TRBD2. J was trimmed by 3 bases and V by 7 bases; bases with no gene match: 6. The CDR3 covers 13 residues. The germline V gene encodes CDR1 SQVTM and CDR2 ANQGSEA. Here the CDR3 reads CSALLADYNEQFF. The CDR3 nucleotides are TGCAGCGCTCTGCTAGCGGACTACAATGAGCAGTTCTTC.

The rearrangement joins TRBV4-2 to TRBJ2-1; D perhaps matches TRBD2 (6 bases). The CDR3 extends over 15 amino acids. Deletions cut 0 bases from V and 2 bases from J, with 8 bases between. Germline V gene sequence: CDR1 LGHNA, CDR2 YNFKEQ. For the CDR3, the DNA is TGTGCCAGCAGCCAAGAGGAGGGAACCTACAATGAGCAGTTCTTC. Protein: CASSQEEGTYNEQFF.

The rearrangement uses TRBV29-1 and TRBJ2-2, with D possibly TRBD1 on 6 matching bases. The length of the CDR3 is 12 residues. The V and J ends lost 7 bases and 7 bases respectively, with 13 bases between them. Per the germline V gene, CDR1 is SQVTM and CDR2 is ANQGSEA. The CDR3 spells CSAAQGNGELFF. In DNA form, the CDR3 reads TGCAGCGCTGCACAGGGAAACGGGGAGCTGTTTTTT.

The chain uses TRBV12-2 and TRBJ2-5; the table gives TRBD2 as D, unverified against the DNA. TRBV12-2 is flagged as a pseudogene. CDR3 size: 18 residues. CDR3 in DNA: TGTGCAAGTCGCCCACATTTTGCTAGCGGGGGCCCTCGGGAGACCCAGTACTTC. This translates into CASRPHFASGGPRETQYF.

The count of this clone is one. J is TRBJ2-1 and V is TRBV6-1; D possibly corresponds to TRBD2 (6 bases). The CDR3 length is 14 residues. V lost 4 bases and J lost 6, with 13 bases in between. Per the germline V gene, CDR1 is MNHNS and CDR2 is SASEGT. The CDR3 DNA is TGTGCCAGCAGTGGAATCCCTAGCGCCAATGAGCAGTTCTTC. It codes for CASSGIPSANEQFF.

This chain links TRBV14 with TRBJ2-1; D is perhaps TRBD1 (7 bases). Trimming took 3 bases from V and 3 from J, leaving 15 bases between them. Per the germline V gene, CDR1 is SGHDN and CDR2 is FVKESK. The CDR3 runs 16 residues. The CDR3 loop reads CASSQNRGGYYNEQFF. As DNA, the CDR3 is TGTGCCAGCAGCCAGAACAGGGGAGGTTACTACAATGAGCAGTTCTTC.

The rearrangement links TRBV15 to TRBJ2-2; 9 bases match TRBD1. The CDR3 length is 14 residues. Unmatched junction bases numbered 9, after V lost 9 bases and J lost 7 bases. Germline V lookup: CDR1 LNHNV, CDR2 YYDKDF (reference sequence). CDR3 in amino acids: CATTTGQGFGELFF. The DNA for the CDR3 is TGTGCCACAACAACGGGACAGGGTTTCGGGGAGCTGTTTTTT.

The V gene is TRBV4-1, the J gene TRBJ1-1; D unresolved. Germline-derived CDR1 and CDR2 are MGHRA and YSYEKL. The CDR3 has 16 residues. The ends were cut back, 4 bases at V and 0 bases at J, with 15 bases in the middle. The CDR3 sequence is CASSLQPTHMNTEAFF. CDR3 DNA sequence: TGCGCCAGCAGCCTCCAACCGACACACATGAACACTGAAGCTTTCTTT.

The genes are TRBV13 and TRBJ2-7; TRBD1 is a possible D gene (5 bases). CDR3 length: 14 residues. V was shortened by 2 bases and J by 0 bases, with 8 bases between the two germline ends. In germline, CDR1 is PRHDT, CDR2 FYEKMQ (reference sequence). The CDR3 DNA follows: TGTGCCAGCAGCTTACGAGACAGCTCCTACGAGCAGTACTTC. The encoded protein is CASSLRDSSYEQYF. The complete variable domain, with remaining parts taken from reference TRBV13 and TRBJ2-7, reads AAGVIQSPRHLIKEKRETATLKCYPIPRHDTVYWYQQGPGQDPQFLISFYEKMQSDKGSIPDRFSAQQFSDYHSELNMSSLELGDSALYFCASSLRDSSYEQYFGPGTRLTVT.

V gene TRBV27 combines with J gene TRBJ2-3; D perhaps matches TRBD1 (5 bases). CDR1 is MNHEY and CDR2 is SMNVEV in the germline V gene (reference sequence). The V gene lost 6 bases and the J gene lost 0 bases, with 13 bases spanning the gap. This CDR3 has 15 residues. CDR3 sequence (DNA): TGTGCCAGCAGGCGGACACCTCAGAGCACAGATACGCAGTATTTT. Amino acids: CASRRTPQSTDTQYF.

V is TRBV30 and J is TRBJ1-2; 7 bases map to TRBD1. V trimming: 0 bases; J trimming: 5 bases; junction bases outside the gene matches: 6. The CDR3 sequence is 14 residues long. Germline V gene lookup returns CDR1 GTSNPN and CDR2 SVGIG (reference sequence). As DNA, the CDR3 is TGTGCCTGGAGTGTAACAGGGGCGTCGTATGGCTACACCTTC. Protein: CAWSVTGASYGYTF.

The V call is TRBV27, the J call TRBJ2-1; 11 nucleotides align to TRBD2. Germline CDR1 MNHEY, CDR2 SMNVEV (reference sequence). V was clipped by 2 bases and J by 0 bases; unmatched bases: 12. The CDR3 has 20 residues. DNA of the CDR3: TGTGCCAGCAGTTTAATGGGACTAGCGGCGTACCGGAGCTCCTACAATGAGCAGTTCTTC. This translates into CASSLMGLAAYRSSYNEQFF.

V and J are TRBV7-9 and TRBJ1-2; D gene uncertain. V dropped 0 bases and J dropped 6 bases, with 14 bases sitting between them. This CDR3 spans 15 amino acids. Germline CDR1 reads SEHNR; CDR2 reads FQNEAQ (reference sequence). The chain's CDR3 is CASSLALGSSHGYTF. CDR3 DNA sequence: TGTGCCAGCAGCTTAGCGCTGGGCAGCTCCCATGGCTACACCTTC.

The chain couples TRBV7-2 to TRBJ2-1; 13 bases are a match to TRBD2. The CDR3 totals 15 residues. Germline values: CDR1 SGHTA, CDR2 FQGNSA. The V and J ends lost 4 bases and 10 bases, in that order; junction bases with no gene match: 7. The CDR3: CASSYTSGGVIEQFF. For the CDR3, the DNA is TGTGCCAGCAGCTATACTAGCGGGGGGGTTATAGAGCAGTTCTTC.

This chain connects TRBV10-3 to TRBJ1-2; weak D call: TRBD1 (6 bases). Germline V gene lookup returns CDR1 ENHRY and CDR2 SYGVKD. The CDR3 runs to 15 residues. V lost 2 bases and J 6 bases, leaving 16 bases between the germline ends. DNA for the CDR3: TGTGCCATCAGTGAGGGGCAGGGCCCAGGGGATGGCTACACCTTC. Protein: CAISEGQGPGDGYTF.

This chain uses TRBV6-5 with TRBJ2-7; D is unclear. CDR3 length: 11 residues. The germline V and J ends were trimmed by 6 bases and 4 bases, with 7 bases remaining between them. From germline, CDR1 is MNHEY and CDR2 SVGAGI. CDR3 sequence reads: CASRNSYEQYF. CDR3 in DNA: TGTGCCAGCAGAAATAGTTACGAGCAGTACTTC.

The gene calls are TRBV10-1 and TRBJ2-7, with TRBD1 identical over 10 bases. The ends lost 4 bases at V and 4 bases at J; junction bases unmatched: 19. The CDR3 is 19 residues long. Germline V gives CDR1 WNHNN, CDR2 SYGVQD (reference sequence). The CDR3 DNA reads as TGCGCCAGCAGTGCTAACCGGGACAGGGGCGGAAGAAATCATTACGAGCAGTACTTC. As protein: CASSANRDRGGRNHYEQYF.

This chain joins TRBV5-6 and TRBJ1-2; D not resolved. This CDR3 is 13 amino acids long. CDR1 and CDR2 from the germline V gene are SGHDT and YYEEEE. V lost 0 bases and J lost 5, with 8 bases in between. CDR3 region: CASSLGVEYGYTF. The CDR3 nucleotides are TGTGCCAGCAGCTTGGGGGTGGAGTATGGCTACACCTTC. Combining the CDR3 with reference TRBV5-6 and TRBJ1-2 gives the whole variable domain DAGVTQSPTHLIKTRGQQVTLRCSPKSGHDTVSWYQQALGQGPQFIFQYYEEEERQRGNFPDRFSGHQFPNYSSELNVNALLLGDSALYLCASSLGVEYGYTFGSGTRLTVV.

This chain connects TRBV29-1 to TRBJ2-3; TRBD2 agrees at 9 bases. This CDR3 spans 18 amino acids. V gave up 0 bases and J gave up 0 bases; unmatched junction bases: 10. Germline CDR1 SQVTM, CDR2 ANQGSEA. This CDR3 reads CSVEDFLSGLASTDTQYF. Here the CDR3 DNA reads TGCAGCGTTGAAGATTTCTTGTCGGGACTAGCAAGCACAGATACGCAGTATTTT.

CDR3 in DNA: TGTGCCAGCAGTTCCGTGGACAGGGTCCGTTGGAAACTGTTTTTT. Protein: CASSSVDRVRWKLFF. The chain links TRBV27 to TRBJ1-4; TRBD1 aligns across 8 bases. J lost 11 bases, V lost 4 bases, and 12 bases had no gene match. The CDR3 loop spans 15 amino acids. CDR1 MNHEY and CDR2 SMNVEV come from the germline V gene (reference sequence).